This T cell receptor beta chain was sequenced in a study of Ad26.COV2.S vaccination and SARS-CoV-2 variants. The repertoire was sequenced with immunoSEQ multiplex PCR; TCRdb's copy has only in-frame clones and lacks some. The data show 400,000 to 450,000 clones, approximately 92% seen once. Treatment in this sample: around 19 received Ad26.COV2.S at low or high dose, single or two shots; five or six received placebo; per-sample allocation not given. Collection of samples fell on day 63 after the first vaccine or placebo injection. The material sequenced was peripheral blood, taken in a trial of Ad26.COV2.S vaccine versus placebo. The source of this sequence is a person aged 18-60 years who received the Ad26.COV2.S COVID-19 vaccine or a placebo.

The CDR3 DNA sequence: TGCGCCAGCAGCCGCCATGTAGTATACGGGACAAAAGCGAACACTGAAGCTTTCTTT. Its protein is CASSRHVVYGTKANTEAFF. The chain couples TRBV4-3 to TRBJ1-1; the D gene is possibly TRBD1 (6 bases). Germline-derived CDR1 and CDR2 are LGHNA and YSLEER. Trimming stripped 4 bases from V and 1 base from J, with 25 bases between. The CDR3 sequence is 19 residues long.